This T cell receptor (beta chain) came from a study of shared clonotypes between healthy human individuals. Study-level information: Every donor yielded three CD4 naive, three CD4 memory, two CD8 naive and one CD8 memory plate.

Notes on the study in general: Four donors had 4% to 6.5% of their naive CD4 clonotypes in common.

Trimming removed 0 bases at V and 3 bases at J, with 2 bases between. The germline gives CDR1 GTSNPN, CDR2 SVGIG (reference sequence). The CDR3 runs 11 residues. The material for each subset, its genomic DNA, was split evenly across several immunoSEQ plates. As handled by the study authors: ImmunoSEQ gave junction-only sequences without quality scores, so filtering differed. The repertoire was sequenced with immunoSEQ multiplex PCR; TCRdb's copy has only in-frame clones and lacks some. The V and J calls and clone size come from that table; D and trimming were worked out from the DNA. The sample holds over a million clones; roughly 96% are singletons and the top ten take roughly 1.1%. This clone has only a few counts. Its antigen remains unknown. Additional DNA sequences in this sample encode the identical CDR3.

The gene calls are TRBV30 and TRBJ2-5, with no clear D. The sequenced sample consisted of naive CD4+ T cells sorted from blood. Documented subset: CD45RA+ positively selected. The TCR was taken from a young man in good health. This chain's CDR3 is CAWSVKETQYF. The CDR3 DNA reads as TGTGCCTGGAGTGTAAAAGAGACCCAGTACTTC.